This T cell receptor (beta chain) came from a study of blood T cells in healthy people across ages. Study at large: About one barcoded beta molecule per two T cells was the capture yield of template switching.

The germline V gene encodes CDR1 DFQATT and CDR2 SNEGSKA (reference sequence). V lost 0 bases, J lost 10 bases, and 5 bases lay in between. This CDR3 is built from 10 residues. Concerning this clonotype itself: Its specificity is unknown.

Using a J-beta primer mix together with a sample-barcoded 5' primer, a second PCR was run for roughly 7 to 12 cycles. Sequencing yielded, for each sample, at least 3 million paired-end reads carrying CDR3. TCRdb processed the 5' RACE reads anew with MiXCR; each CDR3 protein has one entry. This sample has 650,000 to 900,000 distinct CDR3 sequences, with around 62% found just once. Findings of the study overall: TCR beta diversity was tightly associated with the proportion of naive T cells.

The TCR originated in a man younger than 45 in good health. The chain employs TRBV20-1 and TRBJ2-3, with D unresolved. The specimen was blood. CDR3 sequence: CSARDYAQYF. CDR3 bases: TGCAGTGCTAGAGATTACGCGCAGTATTTT.